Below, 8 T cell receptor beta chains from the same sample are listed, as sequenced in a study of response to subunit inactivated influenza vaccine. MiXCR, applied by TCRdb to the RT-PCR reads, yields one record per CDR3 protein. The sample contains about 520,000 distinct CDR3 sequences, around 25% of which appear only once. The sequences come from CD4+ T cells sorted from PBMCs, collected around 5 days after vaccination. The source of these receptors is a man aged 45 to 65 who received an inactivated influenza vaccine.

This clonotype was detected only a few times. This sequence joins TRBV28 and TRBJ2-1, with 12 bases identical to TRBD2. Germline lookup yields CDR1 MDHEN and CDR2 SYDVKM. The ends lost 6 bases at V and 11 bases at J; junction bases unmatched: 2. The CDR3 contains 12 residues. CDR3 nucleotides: TGTGCCAGCAGACTAGCGGGGGGCCAGCAGTTCTTC. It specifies CASRLAGGQQFF.

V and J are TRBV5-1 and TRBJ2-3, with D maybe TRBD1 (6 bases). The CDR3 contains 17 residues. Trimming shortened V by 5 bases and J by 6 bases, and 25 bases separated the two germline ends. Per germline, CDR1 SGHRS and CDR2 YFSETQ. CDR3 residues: CASSVLGAAGGVDTQYF. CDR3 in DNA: TGCGCCAGCAGTGTTCTGGGGGCTGCAGGAGGAGTGGATACGCAGTATTTT.

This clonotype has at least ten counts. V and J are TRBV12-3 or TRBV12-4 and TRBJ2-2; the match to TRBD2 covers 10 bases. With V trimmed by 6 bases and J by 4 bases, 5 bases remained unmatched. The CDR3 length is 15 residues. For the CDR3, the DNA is TGTGCCAGCAGGTGGACTAGCGGTACCACCGGGGAGCTGTTTTTT. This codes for CASRWTSGTTGELFF.

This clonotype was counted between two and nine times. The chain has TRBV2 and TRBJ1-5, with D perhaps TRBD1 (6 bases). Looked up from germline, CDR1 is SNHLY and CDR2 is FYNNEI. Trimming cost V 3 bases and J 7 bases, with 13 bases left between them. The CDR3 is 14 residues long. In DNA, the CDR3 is TGTGCCAGCAGTGACAGGGGAATGGCACAGCCCCAGCATTTT. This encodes CASSDRGMAQPQHF.

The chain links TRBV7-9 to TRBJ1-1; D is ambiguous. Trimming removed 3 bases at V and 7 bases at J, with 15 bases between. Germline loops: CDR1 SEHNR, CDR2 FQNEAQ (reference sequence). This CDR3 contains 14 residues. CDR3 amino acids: CASSLASIKGEAFF. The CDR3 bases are TGTGCCAGCAGCTTGGCGAGTATTAAGGGTGAAGCTTTCTTT.

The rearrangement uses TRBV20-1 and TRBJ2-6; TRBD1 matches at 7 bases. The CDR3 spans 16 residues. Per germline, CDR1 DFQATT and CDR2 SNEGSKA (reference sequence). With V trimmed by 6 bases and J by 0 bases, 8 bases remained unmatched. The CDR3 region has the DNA TGCAGTGCCAGACAGGGTGGGGCCTCTGGGGCCAACGTCCTGACTTTC. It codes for CSARQGGASGANVLTF.

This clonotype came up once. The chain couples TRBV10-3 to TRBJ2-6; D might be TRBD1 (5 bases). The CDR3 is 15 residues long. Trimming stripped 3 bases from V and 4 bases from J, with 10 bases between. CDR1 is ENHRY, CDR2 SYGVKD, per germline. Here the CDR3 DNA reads TGTGCCATCAGTGATACAGGTGCGGGGGCCAACGTCCTGACTTTC. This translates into CAISDTGAGANVLTF.

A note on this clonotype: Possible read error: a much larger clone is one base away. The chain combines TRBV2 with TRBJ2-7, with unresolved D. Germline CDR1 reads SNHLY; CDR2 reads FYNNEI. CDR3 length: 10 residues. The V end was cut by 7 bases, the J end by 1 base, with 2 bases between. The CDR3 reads CASTSYEQYF. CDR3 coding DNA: TGTGCCAGCACTTCCTACGAGCAGTACTTC.